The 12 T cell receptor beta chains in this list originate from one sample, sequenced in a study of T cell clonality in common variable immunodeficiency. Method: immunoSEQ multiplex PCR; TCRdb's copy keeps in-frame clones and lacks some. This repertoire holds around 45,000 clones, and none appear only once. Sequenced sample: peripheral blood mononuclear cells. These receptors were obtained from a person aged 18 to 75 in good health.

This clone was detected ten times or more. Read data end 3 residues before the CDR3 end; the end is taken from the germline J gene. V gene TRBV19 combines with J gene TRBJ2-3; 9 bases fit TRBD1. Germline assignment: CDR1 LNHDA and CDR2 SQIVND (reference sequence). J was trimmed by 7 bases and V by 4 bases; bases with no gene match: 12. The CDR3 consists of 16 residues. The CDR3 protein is CASSRDAGQGGYTQYF. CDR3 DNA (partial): TGTGCCAGTAGTAGAGACGCGGGACAGGGTGGGTATACG.

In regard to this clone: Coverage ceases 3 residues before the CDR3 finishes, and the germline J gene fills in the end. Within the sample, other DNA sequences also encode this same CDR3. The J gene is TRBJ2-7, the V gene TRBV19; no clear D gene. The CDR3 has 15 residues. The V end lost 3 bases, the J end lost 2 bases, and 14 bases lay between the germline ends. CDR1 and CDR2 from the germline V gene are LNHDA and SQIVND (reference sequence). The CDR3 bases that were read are TGTGCCAGTAGTATTGGTTCGCCAGGAACCTACGAG. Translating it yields CASSIGSPGTYE. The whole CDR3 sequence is CASSIGSPGTYEQYF.

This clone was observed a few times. CDR3 bases read: TGTGCCAGCAGCACGACAACTAGCGGGGGGGTAGCAGATACC. Translated: CASSTTTSGGVADT. The CDR3, in full, reads CASSTTTSGGVADTYTF. V is TRBV7-8 and J is TRBJ1-2; possibly TRBD1 for D (5 bases). With the read ending 3 residues before the CDR3 end, the germline J gene is used to fill in that end. Germline lookup yields CDR1 SGHVS and CDR2 FQNEAQ. This CDR3 is built from 17 residues.

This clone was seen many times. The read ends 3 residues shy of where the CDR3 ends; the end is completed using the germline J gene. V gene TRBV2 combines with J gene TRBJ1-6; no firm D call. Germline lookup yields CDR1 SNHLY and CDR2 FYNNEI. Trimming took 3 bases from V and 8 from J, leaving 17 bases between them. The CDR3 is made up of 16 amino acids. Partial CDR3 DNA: TGTGCCAGCAGTGAGAAGCTTGCTTACCTTCATTCACCC. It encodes CASSEKLAYLHSP. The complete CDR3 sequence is CASSEKLAYLHSPLHF.

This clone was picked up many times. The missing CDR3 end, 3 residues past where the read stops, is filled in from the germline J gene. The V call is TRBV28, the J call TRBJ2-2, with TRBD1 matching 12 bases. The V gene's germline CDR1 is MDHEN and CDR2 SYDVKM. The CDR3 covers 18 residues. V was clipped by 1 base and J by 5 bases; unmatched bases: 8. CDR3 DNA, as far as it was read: TGTGCCAGCAGTTTATTCATGGGACAGGGGGCGAGGACCGGGGAG. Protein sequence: CASSLFMGQGARTGE. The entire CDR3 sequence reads CASSLFMGQGARTGELFF.

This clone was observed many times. CDR3 DNA, as far as it was read: TGCGCCAGCAGCCAAGTTTTAGGGCGGGTTCCC. Its protein is CASSQVLGRVP. The CDR3 reads in full as CASSQVLGRVPQHF. The chain couples TRBV4-1 to TRBJ1-5, with D unresolved. The sequence runs out 3 residues before the end of the CDR3; the remainder is reconstructed from the germline J gene. Germline V gene sequence: CDR1 MGHRA, CDR2 YSYEKL. The CDR3 runs to 14 residues.

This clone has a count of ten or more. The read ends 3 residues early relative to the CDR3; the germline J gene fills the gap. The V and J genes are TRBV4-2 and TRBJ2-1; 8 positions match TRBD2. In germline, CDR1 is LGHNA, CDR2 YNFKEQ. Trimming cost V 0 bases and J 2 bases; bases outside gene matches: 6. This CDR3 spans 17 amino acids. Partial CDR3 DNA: TGTGCCAGCAGCCAAGATTGGAGCGGGGGACCCTACAATGAG. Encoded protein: CASSQDWSGGPYNE. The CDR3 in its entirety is CASSQDWSGGPYNEQFF.

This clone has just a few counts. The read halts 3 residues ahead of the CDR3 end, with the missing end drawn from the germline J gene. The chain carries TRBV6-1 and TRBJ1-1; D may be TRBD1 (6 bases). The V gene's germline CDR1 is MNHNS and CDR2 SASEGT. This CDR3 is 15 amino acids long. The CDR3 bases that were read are TGTGCCAGCAGTGAACTAGCGGGGGGGCAAGAGACA. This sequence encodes CASSELAGGQET. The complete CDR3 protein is CASSELAGGQETAFF.

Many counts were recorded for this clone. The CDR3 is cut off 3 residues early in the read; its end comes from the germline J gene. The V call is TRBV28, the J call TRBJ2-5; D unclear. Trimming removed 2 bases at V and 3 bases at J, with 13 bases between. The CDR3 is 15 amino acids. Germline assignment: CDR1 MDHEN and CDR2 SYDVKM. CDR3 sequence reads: CASSLLFNFEETQYF. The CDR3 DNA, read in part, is TGTGCCAGCAGTTTACTTTTTAACTTCGAAGAGACC.

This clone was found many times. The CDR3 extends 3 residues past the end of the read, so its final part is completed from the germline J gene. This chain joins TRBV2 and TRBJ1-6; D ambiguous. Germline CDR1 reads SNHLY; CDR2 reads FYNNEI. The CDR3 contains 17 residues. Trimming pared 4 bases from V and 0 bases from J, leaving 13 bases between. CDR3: CASSARQISSYNSPLHF. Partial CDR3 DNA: TGTGCCAGCAGTGCGAGGCAAATCAGCTCCTATAATTCACCC.

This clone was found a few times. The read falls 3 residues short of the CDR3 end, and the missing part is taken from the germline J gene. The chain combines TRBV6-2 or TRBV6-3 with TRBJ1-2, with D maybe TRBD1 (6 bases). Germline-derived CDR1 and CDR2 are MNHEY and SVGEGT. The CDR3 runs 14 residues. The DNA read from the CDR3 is TGTGCCAGCAGTTACCCGGACAGCACAGATACC. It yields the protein CASSYPDSTDT. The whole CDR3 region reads CASSYPDSTDTYTF.

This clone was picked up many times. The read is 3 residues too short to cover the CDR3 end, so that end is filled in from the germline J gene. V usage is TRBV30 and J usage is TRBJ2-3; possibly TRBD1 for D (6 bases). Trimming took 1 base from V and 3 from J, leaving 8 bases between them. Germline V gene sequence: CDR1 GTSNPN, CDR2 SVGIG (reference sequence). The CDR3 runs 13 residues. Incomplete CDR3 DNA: TGTGCCTGGAGTGGGACAGCAACAGATACG. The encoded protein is CAWSGTATDT. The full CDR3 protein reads CAWSGTATDTQYF.